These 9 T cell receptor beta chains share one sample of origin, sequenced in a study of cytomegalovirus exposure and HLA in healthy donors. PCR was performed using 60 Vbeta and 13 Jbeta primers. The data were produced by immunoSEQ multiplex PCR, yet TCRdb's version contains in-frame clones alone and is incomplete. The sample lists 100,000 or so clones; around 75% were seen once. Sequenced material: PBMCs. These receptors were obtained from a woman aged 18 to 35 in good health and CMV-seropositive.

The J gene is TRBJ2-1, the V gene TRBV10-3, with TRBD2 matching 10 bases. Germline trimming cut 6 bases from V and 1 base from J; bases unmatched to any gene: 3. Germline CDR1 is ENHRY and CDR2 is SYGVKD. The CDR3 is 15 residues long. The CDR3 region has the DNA TGTGCCATCAGGACTAGCGGGCCTTCCTACAATGAGCAGTTCTTC. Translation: CAIRTSGPSYNEQFF.

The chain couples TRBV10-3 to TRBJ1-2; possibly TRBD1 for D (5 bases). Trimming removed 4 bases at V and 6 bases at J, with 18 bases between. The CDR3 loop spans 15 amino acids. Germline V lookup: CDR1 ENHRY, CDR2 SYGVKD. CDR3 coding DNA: TGTGCCATCAGTGTTGTCCCCCAGGGCGGGGATGGCTACACCTTC. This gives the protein CAISVVPQGGDGYTF.

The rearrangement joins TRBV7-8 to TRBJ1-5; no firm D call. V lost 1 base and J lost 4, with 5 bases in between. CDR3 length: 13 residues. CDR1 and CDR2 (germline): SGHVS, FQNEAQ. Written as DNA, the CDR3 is TGTGCCAGCAGCTTAGGGAGGAATCAGCCCCAGCATTTT. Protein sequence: CASSLGRNQPQHF.

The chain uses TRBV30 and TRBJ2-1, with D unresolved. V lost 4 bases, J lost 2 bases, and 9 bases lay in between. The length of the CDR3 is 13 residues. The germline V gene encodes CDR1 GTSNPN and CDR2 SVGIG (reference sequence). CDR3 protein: CAWTRLAYNEQFF. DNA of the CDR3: TGTGCCTGGACTCGCCTAGCCTACAATGAGCAGTTCTTC.

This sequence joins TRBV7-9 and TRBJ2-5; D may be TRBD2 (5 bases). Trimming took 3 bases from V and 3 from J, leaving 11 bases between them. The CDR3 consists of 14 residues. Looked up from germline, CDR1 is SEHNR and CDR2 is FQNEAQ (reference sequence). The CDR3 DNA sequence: TGTGCCAGCAGCTTCAGGACTGGTGAAGAGACCCAGTACTTC. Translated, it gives CASSFRTGEETQYF.

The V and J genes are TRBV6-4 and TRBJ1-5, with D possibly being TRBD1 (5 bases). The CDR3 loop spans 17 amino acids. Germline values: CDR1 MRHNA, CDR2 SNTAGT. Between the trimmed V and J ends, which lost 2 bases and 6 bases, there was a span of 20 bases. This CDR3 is CASSDPPRQGDGQPQHF. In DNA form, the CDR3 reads TGTGCCAGCAGTGACCCCCCTCGGCAGGGCGACGGTCAGCCCCAGCATTTT.

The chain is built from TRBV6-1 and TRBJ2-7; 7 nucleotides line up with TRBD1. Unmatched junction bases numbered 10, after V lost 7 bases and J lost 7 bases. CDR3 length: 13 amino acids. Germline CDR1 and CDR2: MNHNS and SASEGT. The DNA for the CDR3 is TGTGCCAGCACGACCGTTGGACAGGCTGAGCAGTACTTC. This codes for CASTTVGQAEQYF.

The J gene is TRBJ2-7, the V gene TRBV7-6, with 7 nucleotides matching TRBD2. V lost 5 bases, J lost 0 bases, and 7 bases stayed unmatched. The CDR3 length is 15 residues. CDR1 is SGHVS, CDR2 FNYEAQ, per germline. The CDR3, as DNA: TGTGCCAGCAGCCCCGTGACTAGCAGCTCCTACGAGCAGTACTTC. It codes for CASSPVTSSSYEQYF.

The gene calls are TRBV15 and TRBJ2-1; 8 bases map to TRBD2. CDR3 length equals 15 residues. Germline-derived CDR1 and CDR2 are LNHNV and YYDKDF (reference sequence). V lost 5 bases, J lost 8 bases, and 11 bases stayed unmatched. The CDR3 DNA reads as TGTGCCACCAGCCCCCGGCGGGAGGTCGTCCATGAGCAGTTCTTC. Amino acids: CATSPRREVVHEQFF.